A single sample gave rise to the 18 T cell receptor beta chains below, sequenced in a study of shared clonotypes between healthy human individuals. This table comes from immunoSEQ multiplex PCR, and its TCRdb copy is limited to in-frame clones, with some not included. The top ten clones hold roughly 0.13% of a sample with some 2,000,000 clones, roughly 95% of them seen once. The specimen was naive CD4+ T cells sorted from blood. Subset in this sample: CD45RA+ positively selected. These receptors were collected from a man younger than 35 in good health.

The rearrangement links TRBV21-1 to TRBJ2-7. TRBV21-1 is flagged as a pseudogene. The CDR3 runs 13 residues. DNA of the CDR3: TGTGCCAGCAGCAAAGCGGAAGGGCACGAGCAGTACTTC. Protein sequence: CASSKAEGHEQYF.

This chain links TRBV23-1 with TRBJ2-7; the D gene is possibly TRBD1 (5 bases). TRBV23-1 is noted as an ORF with a role that remains uncertain. The CDR3 length is 16 residues. Trimming removed 0 bases from V and 3 bases from J, with 15 bases in between. In DNA, the CDR3 is TGCGCCAGCAGTCAATCAGCCAGGGATGATTACTACGAGCAGTACTTC. Translated: CASSQSARDDYYEQYF.

J is TRBJ2-2 and V is TRBV6-5, with D perhaps TRBD1 (5 bases). Germline lookup yields CDR1 MNHEY and CDR2 SVGAGI. The CDR3 consists of 14 residues. V lost 6 bases and J lost 1, with 9 bases in between. This CDR3 is CASSLGQNTGELFF. The CDR3 nucleotides are TGTGCCAGCAGCCTTGGACAGAACACCGGGGAGCTGTTTTTT.

This clone was seen more than once but under ten times. CDR3 protein: CASSPVNSYNSPLHF. In DNA, the CDR3 is TGTGCCAGTAGTCCGGTGAACTCCTATAATTCACCCCTCCACTTT. The rearrangement joins TRBV19 to TRBJ1-6; D gene ambiguous. Germline V CDR1 and CDR2: LNHDA, SQIVND (reference sequence). V dropped 5 bases and J dropped 0 bases, with 8 bases sitting between them. This CDR3 comprises 15 residues. Full variable domain (rest looked up from reference TRBV19 and TRBJ1-6): DGGITQSPKYLFRKEGQNVTLSCEQNLNHDAMYWYRQDPGQGLRLIYYSQIVNDFQKGDIAEGYSVSREKKESFPLTVTSAQKNPTAFYLCASSPVNSYNSPLHFGNGTRLTVT.

V and J are TRBV9 and TRBJ2-5, with TRBD2 matching 7 bases. The J segment lost 4 bases and the V segment lost 2 bases, leaving 8 bases of the junction unmatched. CDR1 SGDLS and CDR2 YYNGEE come from the germline V gene. CDR3 length: 15 residues. The CDR3 protein is CASSVGGGMGETQYF. CDR3 coding DNA: TGTGCCAGCAGCGTTGGGGGAGGGATGGGAGAGACCCAGTACTTC.

With respect to this clone: This sample includes further DNA sequences coding for the same CDR3. The chain uses TRBV7-3 and TRBJ1-3, with 9 nucleotides matching TRBD1. Trimming cost V 5 bases and J 7 bases; bases outside gene matches: 3. This CDR3 comprises 13 residues. Germline CDR1 is SGHTA and CDR2 is FQGTGA. This CDR3 is CASSPGTGNTIYF. The CDR3 nucleotides read TGTGCCAGCAGCCCCGGGACAGGGAACACCATATATTTT.

Points on this clone: This may be a read error, as it is one base from a much larger clone. The CDR3 DNA reads as TGTGCCTGGAAGGAGGAGCTGAGCACTGAAGCTTTCTTT. This sequence encodes CAWKEELSTEAFF. This chain uses TRBV30 with TRBJ1-1; D call uncertain. The germline gives CDR1 GTSNPN, CDR2 SVGIG (reference sequence). This CDR3 contains 13 residues. V was clipped by 4 bases and J by 4 bases, with 13 bases between them.

The V call is TRBV9, the J call TRBJ2-2, with 7 bases fitting TRBD1. Germline assignment: CDR1 SGDLS and CDR2 YYNGEE. The V and J ends lost 4 bases and 6 bases, in that order; junction bases with no gene match: 12. This CDR3 comprises 16 residues. The CDR3: CASSPGQLTIPGELFF. In DNA form, the CDR3 reads TGTGCCAGCAGCCCGGGACAGCTCACTATACCCGGGGAGCTGTTTTTT.

V usage is TRBV18 and J usage is TRBJ2-5; 8 positions match TRBD1. Germline lookup yields CDR1 KGHSH and CDR2 LQKENI. The CDR3 is 15 residues long. V was clipped by 4 bases and J by 4 bases; unmatched bases: 8. The chain's CDR3 is CASSQGQGGRETQYF. The CDR3, as DNA: TGTGCCAGCTCACAAGGACAGGGTGGGAGAGAGACCCAGTACTTC.

The V gene is TRBV2, the J gene TRBJ1-2, with 7 bases aligning to TRBD1. The CDR3 spans 13 residues. Germline CDR1 reads SNHLY; CDR2 reads FYNNEI. With 6 bases clipped from V and 8 bases from J, the junction kept 9 bases outside the gene matches. CDR3 amino acids: CASRIGQVGGYTF. The CDR3 DNA is TGTGCCAGCAGAATAGGACAGGTCGGGGGCTACACCTTC. Drawing the rest from reference TRBV2 and TRBJ1-2, the complete variable domain is EPEVTQTPSHQVTQMGQEVILRCVPISNHLYFYWYRQILGQKVEFLVSFYNNEISEKSEIFDDQFSVERPDGSNFTLKIRSTKLEDSAMYFCASRIGQVGGYTFGSGTRLTVV.

The sample holds one count of this clone. The chain is built from TRBV7-2 and TRBJ2-7, with 7 bases fitting TRBD2. Germline CDR1 reads SGHTA; CDR2 reads FQGNSA. Trimming removed 4 bases from V and 4 bases from J; junction bases left unmatched: 10. The CDR3 is 15 residues long. The CDR3 loop is CASSSIAGLSYEQYF. CDR3 coding DNA: TGTGCCAGCAGCTCAATAGCGGGCCTGTCATACGAGCAGTACTTC. Based on the CDR3 plus reference TRBV7-2 and TRBJ2-7, the full variable domain is GAGVSQSPSNKVTEKGKDVELRCDPISGHTALYWYRQSLGQGLEFLIYFQGNSAPDKSGLPSDRFSAERTGGSVSTLTIQRTQQEDSAVYLCASSSIAGLSYEQYFGPGTRLTVT.

The V and J genes are TRBV25-1 and TRBJ1-1; 7 positions match TRBD1. Trimming at V came to 11 bases and at J to 4 bases, leaving 13 bases not matched to a gene. The CDR3 runs to 14 residues. Germline values: CDR1 MGHDK, CDR2 SYGVNS. The CDR3 nucleotides are TGTGCCGTAACGACTACCAGGGGGGGCACTGAAGCTTTCTTT. This encodes CAVTTTRGGTEAFF. The whole variable domain, remainder taken from reference TRBV25-1 and TRBJ1-1, is EADIYQTPRYLVIGTGKKITLECSQTMGHDKMYWYQQDPGMELHLIHYSYGVNSTEKGDLSSESTVSRIRTEHFPLTLESARPSHTSQYLCAVTTTRGGTEAFFGQGTRLTVV.

The CDR3: CASSKDGRTYEQYF. The CDR3 DNA follows: TGTGCCAGCAGTAAGGACGGCCGCACCTACGAGCAGTACTTC. V and J are TRBV6-1 and TRBJ2-7, with D unresolved. In germline, CDR1 is MNHNS, CDR2 SASEGT. V was clipped by 5 bases and J by 2 bases, with 13 bases between them. The CDR3 length is 14 residues.

The J gene is TRBJ1-6, the V gene TRBV6-5; 10 bases agree with TRBD1. Germline CDR1 and CDR2: MNHEY and SVGAGI. The CDR3 loop spans 15 amino acids. V lost 6 bases to trimming and J lost 11 bases; unmatched junction nucleotides: 10. CDR3: CASRSDRGPLPPLHF. The DNA of the CDR3 is TGTGCCAGCAGATCAGACAGGGGGCCACTTCCACCCCTCCACTTT.

The chain links TRBV5-1 to TRBJ2-7; TRBD1 matches 7 bases. This CDR3 has 14 amino acids. Germline V gives CDR1 SGHRS, CDR2 YFSETQ. V was pared by 3 bases and J by 3 bases, with 6 bases of the junction left unmatched. In nucleotides, the CDR3 is TGCGCCAGCAGCTCCGGGACAGAGAACTACGAGCAGTACTTC. It specifies CASSSGTENYEQYF.

As concerns this clone: Mismatch with germline at one junction end may stem from a read error. The identical CDR3 is also encoded by other nucleotide sequences in the sample. The chain employs TRBV7-7 and TRBJ1-5, with D unresolved. Germline V gene sequence: CDR1 SSHAT, CDR2 FNYEAQ (reference sequence). The CDR3 has 13 residues. CDR3 sequence reads: CASSLGPNQPQHF. For the CDR3, the DNA is TGTGCTAGCAGCTTAGGGCCCAATCAGCCCCAGCATTTT.

The rearrangement uses TRBV4-1 and TRBJ2-1; 8 bases map to TRBD2. The CDR3 extends over 16 amino acids. Germline loops: CDR1 MGHRA, CDR2 YSYEKL. After removal of 0 bases from V and 7 bases from J, the junction contained 8 bases not matched to a gene. CDR3 bases: TGCGCCAGCAGCCAAGACGGAGCGGGAGTGTGGAATGAGCAGTTCTTC. It yields the protein CASSQDGAGVWNEQFF.

The J gene is TRBJ1-6, the V gene TRBV30, with D unclear. The germline V gene encodes CDR1 GTSNPN and CDR2 SVGIG (reference sequence). Trimming removed 1 base from V and 10 bases from J, with 14 bases in between. CDR3 length: 14 amino acids. The chain's CDR3 is CAWSESGGGSPLHF. The CDR3 nucleotides read TGTGCCTGGAGTGAATCAGGCGGTGGATCACCCCTCCACTTT.